This TCR beta chain is drawn from a study of T cells in Graves' hyperthyroidism and ophthalmopathy. Overall study results and limits: Classification by a 13 V-J model distinguished ophthalmopathy from stable hyperthyroidism. Most expanded thyroid clonotypes above 0.001 also appeared in blood.

The CDR3 contains 15 residues. Trimming removed 5 bases from V and 4 bases from J; junction bases left unmatched: 10. Looked up from germline, CDR1 is SGHVS and CDR2 is FNYEAQ. Amplification of TCR beta CDR3 regions was performed using RNA transcripts as template. TCR CDR3 underwent first-round RT-PCR with the HTBI primer set. TCRdb independently ran MiXCR on the multiplex PCR reads; one entry per CDR3 protein. Of roughly 560,000 distinct CDR3 sequences listed, roughly 14% were seen once; the top ten hold roughly 4.3%. Diagnostic decisions used clinical symptoms, serum thyroxine and TRAb, thyroid ultrasound and orbital computed tomography. This clonotype was seen ten or more times. Its antigen is still unknown.

This rearrangement joins TRBV7-6 to TRBJ2-7; 8 nucleotides agree with TRBD1. The clonotype comes from a woman in her forties with Graves' ophthalmopathy. Sequenced material: blood. CDR3 DNA sequence: TGTGCCAGCAGCCGTGGACAGGGCTCGGGATACGAGCAGTACTTC. Protein sequence: CASSRGQGSGYEQYF.